The T cell receptor beta chain described here comes from a study of cytomegalovirus exposure and HLA in healthy donors. Overall study results and limits: HLA allele associations emerged for about 16,000 TCR beta sequences in a later analysis, at 0.05 false discovery rate. A later examination showed that TCR association rates differed by HLA locus, with DRB1 most and HLA-C fewest. Usually a TCR sequence was rare, but some public TCRs were found in many donors. A later analysis reportedly identified an Asian-associated ancestry cluster as carrying fewer N-insertions than the approximately 670-donor mean.

This clone occurred a few times. The antigen is not known. Primers for the PCR totalled 60 Vbeta and 13 Jbeta. Produced via immunoSEQ multiplex PCR; TCRdb's table is partial and in-frame only. The sample shows roughly 110,000 clones, about 75% of them seen only once. CDR3 length: 15 residues. The germline V gene has CDR1 MDHEN and CDR2 SYDVKM. With 4 bases removed from V and 3 bases from J, the gap between germline ends came to 16 bases. The chain links TRBV28 to TRBJ2-7; D is uncertain. The clonotype was recovered from a male donor in good health and CMV-seropositive. The specimen sequenced was PBMCs. The CDR3 is CASSSPRQVVYEQYF. The CDR3 DNA reads as TGTGCCAGCAGTTCCCCCCGGCAGGTCGTCTACGAGCAGTACTTC.